The clone carrying this T cell receptor beta chain turned up a few times. The sample comes from a study of regulatory T cells in long-lasting Graves disease. CDR3 size: 15 residues. Germline V gene lookup returns CDR1 DFQATT and CDR2 SNEGSKA (reference sequence). J lost 4 bases, V lost 5 bases, and 11 bases had no gene match. Sequencing libraries for TCR beta were prepared with iRepertoire HTBI primers and Arm-PCR of CDR3 regions. Via MiXCR, TCRdb re-called the multiplex PCR reads, giving one row per CDR3 protein. The data contain approximately 540,000 distinct CDR3 sequences, about 12% of them singletons. Time point given: newly diagnosed GD, antithyroid drugs for less than 3 months. The TCR library was made from RNA extracted from PBMCs. The patients included were those that came from an endocrinology department in Xi'an, China. The sample was also reused in another study, on T cells in Graves' hyperthyroidism and ophthalmopathy.

The chain carries TRBV20-1 and TRBJ2-7, with TRBD2 identical over 10 bases. This sequence originates from a woman aged 25 to 39 with Graves disease. This material consisted of peripheral blood mononuclear cells (PBMCs), taken at new diagnosis, from a patient treated with antithyroid drugs. Here the CDR3 reads CSAARELAGRYEQYF. DNA of the CDR3: TGCAGTGCTGCCCGGGAACTAGCGGGACGGTACGAGCAGTACTTC.